This T cell receptor beta chain was recorded in a study of shared clonotypes between healthy human individuals. Naive CD8 cells, CD45RO-negative and positively selected for CCR7, excluded terminally differentiated effector memory CD45RA+ cells. The CDR3 has 16 residues. The V and J ends lost 4 bases and 6 bases respectively, with 21 bases between them. Per the germline V gene, CDR1 is MNHEY and CDR2 is SMNVEV (reference sequence). TCRdb keeps only in-frame clones here, not all; method: immunoSEQ multiplex PCR. The profile shows 630,000 or so clones, about 98% of them singletons. This TCR was recovered from a man younger than 40 in good health. The chain joins TRBV27 to TRBJ1-2; TRBD1 is a possible D gene (5 bases). Sequencing input: naive CD8+ T cells sorted from blood. CDR3 nucleotide sequence: TGTGCCAGCAGTTCGAGGGACTCGCCGCCGCCGCATGGCTACACCTTC. Translated, it gives CASSSRDSPPPHGYTF.